This is a list of T cell receptor beta chains from one sample in a study of CD8+ T cells in alopecia areata. The assay was immunoSEQ multiplex PCR, and TCRdb's table has in-frame clones only and misses some. The repertoire holds about 140,000 clones, with about 85% as singletons. Sample: CD8+ T cells sorted from blood, taken at week 4, from a patient treated with tofacitinib. The receptor set was obtained from a human donor with alopecia areata. The CDR3 runs from the conserved cysteine through the conserved F or W. The order of the fields is J gene, D gene, V gene, CDR3 length, clone size, CDR3 DNA, CDR3 protein. The D gene is left open where the match is weak. The size field is filled for only some rows; it gives once, few, many or a size class.

TRBJ1-2 NA TRBV19 14 NA TGTGCCAGTAGTACCCTCACGACTGGCTATGGCTACACCTTC CASSTLTTGYGYTF
TRBJ2-3 NA TRBV6-1 13 once TGTGCCAGCAGTCAGGGGAGCACAGATACGCAGTATTTT CASSQGSTDTQYF
TRBJ2-7 NA TRBV29-1 13 NA TGCAGCGTTGTGTTGCGGACCTCCTACGAGCAGTACTTC CSVVLRTSYEQYF
TRBJ1-1 TRBD1 TRBV4-1 15 NA TGCGCCAGCAGTGGGACAGGGTACATGAACACTGAAGCTTTCTTT CASSGTGYMNTEAFF
TRBJ2-1 TRBD1 TRBV7-8 12 NA TGTGCCAGCCGCCGACAGGGAAATGAGCAGTTCTTC CASRRQGNEQFF
TRBJ2-7 TRBD1 TRBV18 15 NA TGTGCCAGCTCACCACGGTGGGACAGGCACTACGAGCAGTACTTC CASSPRWDRHYEQYF
TRBJ2-2 NA TRBV7-2 14 NA TGTGCCAGCAGCGCATCCGGGACTACCGGGGAGCTGTTTTTT CASSASGTTGELFF
TRBJ1-2 NA TRBV7-9 14 NA TGTGCCAGCAGCCGAGGACAGCTTAACTATGGCTACACCTTC CASSRGQLNYGYTF
TRBJ1-1 NA TRBV7-9 14 NA TGTGCCAGCAGTTTCCAGCGAGGGGACACTGAAGCTTTCTTT CASSFQRGDTEAFF
TRBJ2-2 TRBD1 TRBV27 14 NA TGTGCCACGCGACAGGGGAAGAACACCGGGGAGCTGTTTTTT CATRQGKNTGELFF
TRBJ2-7 TRBD1 TRBV29-1 14 NA TGCAGCGTCGATACCGGGACAGGGAACTACGAGCAGTACTTC CSVDTGTGNYEQYF